This TCR beta chain was documented in a study of Tregs in tolerant kidney transplant recipients. CDR3 size: 12 residues. Germline V gives CDR1 KGHSH, CDR2 LQKENI. Between the trimmed V and J ends, which lost 1 base and 2 bases, there was a span of 2 bases. CD4+CD25+CD127- Tregs, CD4+CD25- non-Tregs, CD4 and CD8 cells were sorted. A few counts support this clone. Its specificity is unknown. Overall study results and limits: Tregs expanded with activated donor B cells seemed most donor-specific.

TCRdb keeps only in-frame clones here, not all; method: immunoSEQ multiplex PCR. Here the sample spans some 250,000 clones, 65% to 85% being singletons. The clonotype originates from a human donor in good health. The V and J genes are TRBV18 and TRBJ2-5; the D is unclear. The sequenced sample was CD4+ T cells from blood. The DNA for the CDR3 is TGTGCCAGCTCACCACAGCAAGAGACCCAGTACTTC. This codes for CASSPQQETQYF.